The sequence of this T cell receptor (beta chain) was determined in a study of blood T cell repertoires in COVID-19. The overall study: T cells, B-cell-depleted T cells, or PBMCs supplied cDNA or gDNA.

The CDR3 contains 15 residues. CDR1 is SGHNT, CDR2 YYREEE, per germline (reference sequence). The V and J ends lost 1 base and 0 bases respectively, with 11 bases between them. Original data processing: Reference gene primer amplification yielded estimated nucleated cell counts. The method was immunoSEQ multiplex PCR; TCRdb's version includes in-frame clones alone and lacks a portion of them. The V and J calls and clone size were taken over from that table, and D and trimming were inferred from the DNA. This table holds approximately 50,000 clones, 85% found once. The clonotype originates from a human donor in a cohort sampled during active COVID-19. The chain is built from TRBV5-4 and TRBJ2-7, with a weak D call TRBD1 (6 bases). Specimen: peripheral blood. The CDR3 DNA is TGTGCCAGCAGCTTGTTCGACAGGAGCTCCTACGAGCAGTACTTC. This codes for CASSLFDRSSYEQYF.